This T cell receptor (beta chain) was retrieved from a study of graft-versus-host responses after intestinal transplantation. Study at large: All recipients were transplanted with multivisceral, liver-intestinal, or isolated intestinal grafts. Among the recipients, all got anti-thymocyte globulin induction and then tacrolimus and steroids for 2 to 3 years.

In the case of this clone: The antigen is undetermined.

Germline V gene sequence: CDR1 SGHAT, CDR2 FQNNGV. The ends were cut back, 6 bases at V and 3 bases at J, with 20 bases in the middle. This CDR3 is built from 16 residues. Only in-frame clones appear in the TCRdb table, and some are missing; sequencing was by immunoSEQ multiplex PCR. The sample consists of some 40,000 clones, over 90% of them appearing once. Study-level findings and limits: Allograft graft-versus-host to host-versus-graft clonal ratios ran high in patients with graft-donor T cell macrochimerism. Early post-transplant declines in HvG were associated with peak levels of circulating GvH clones.

The specimen comprised PBMCs, sampled approximately 700 days after intestinal transplantation. The origin of this receptor is a human patient who received an intestinal transplant, so some T cells may come from the graft donor. V usage is TRBV11-2 and J usage is TRBJ1-1; D perhaps matches TRBD1 (5 bases). In nucleotides, the CDR3 is TGTGCCAGCAGTCTCCCCCACGACAGAATCGACACTGAAGCTTTCTTT. It yields the protein CASSLPHDRIDTEAFF.